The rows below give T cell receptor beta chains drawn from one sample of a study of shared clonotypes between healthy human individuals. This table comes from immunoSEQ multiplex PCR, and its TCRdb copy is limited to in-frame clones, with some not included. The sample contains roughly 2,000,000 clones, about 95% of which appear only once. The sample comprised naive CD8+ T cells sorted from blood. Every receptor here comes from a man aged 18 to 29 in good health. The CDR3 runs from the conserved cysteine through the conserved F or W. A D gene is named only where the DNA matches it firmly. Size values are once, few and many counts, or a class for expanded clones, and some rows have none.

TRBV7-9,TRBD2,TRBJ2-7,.,TGTGCCAGCAGCTATACGGGAGGCCCCGACGAGCAGTACTTC,CASSYTGGPDEQYF
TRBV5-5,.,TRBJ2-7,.,TGTGCCAGCAGCTTGCGGGGGGCCAGCTCCTACGAGCAGTACTTC,CASSLRGASSYEQYF
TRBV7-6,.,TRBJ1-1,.,TGTGCCAGCAGCTTAGATCCCCCAGGTCTAAACACTGAAGCTTTCTTT,CASSLDPPGLNTEAFF
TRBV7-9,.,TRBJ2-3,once,TGTGCCAGCAGCTTAGCTTTGGGCGGGACAGATACGCAGTATTTT,CASSLALGGTDTQYF
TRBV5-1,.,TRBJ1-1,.,TGCGCCAGCAGCTTGGCCGACAGCATGAACACTGAAGCTTTCTTT,CASSLADSMNTEAFF
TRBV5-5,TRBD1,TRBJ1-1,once,TGTGCCAGCAGCTCGGGACAGGGATCGTGGACTGAAGCTTTCTTT,CASSSGQGSWTEAFF
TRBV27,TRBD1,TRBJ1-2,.,TGTGCCAGCAGTGACAGGGCGACTGGCTACACCTTC,CASSDRATGYTF
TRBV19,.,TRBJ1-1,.,TGTGCCAGTAGTATTTCAGGGTCAGCTTTCTTT,CASSISGSAFF
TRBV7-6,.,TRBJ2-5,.,TGTGCCAGCAGCTTCCTAGCGTACCAAGAGACCCAGTACTTC,CASSFLAYQETQYF
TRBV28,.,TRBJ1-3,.,TGTGCCAGCAGTCCCCAGGGCCTGGGAAACACCATATATTTT,CASSPQGLGNTIYF
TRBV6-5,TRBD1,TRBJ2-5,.,TGTGCCAGCAGTTATTTGGACAGGGGGGAAGAGACCCAGTACTTC,CASSYLDRGEETQYF
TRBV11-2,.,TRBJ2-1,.,TGTGCCAGCAGCCCGGGAGCTCCCCGGGACAAAACTTACAATGAGCAGTTCTTC,CASSPGAPRDKTYNEQFF
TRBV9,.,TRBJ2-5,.,TGTGCCAGCAGCGTAGATTGGGCGACGGAGACCCAGTACTTC,CASSVDWATETQYF
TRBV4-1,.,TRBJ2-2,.,TGCGCCAGCAGCCAATACCTAGTGAACACCGGGGAGCTGTTTTTT,CASSQYLVNTGELFF
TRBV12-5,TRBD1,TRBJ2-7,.,TGTGCTAGTGGTTCCGGGACAGGGGAGGTCGAGCAGTACTTC,CASGSGTGEVEQYF
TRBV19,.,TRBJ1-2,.,TGTGCCAGTAGTATCGACATATATGGCTACACCTTC,CASSIDIYGYTF
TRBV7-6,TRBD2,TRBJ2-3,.,TGTGCCAGCAGCAAACTAGCGGGGGGTGGAGATACGCAGTATTTT,CASSKLAGGGDTQYF
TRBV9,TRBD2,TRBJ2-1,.,TGTGCCAGCAGCGCTCCCTGGGGGGGGAGCAATGAGCAGTTCTTC,CASSAPWGGSNEQFF